The 6 T cell receptor beta chains listed next were all sequenced from one sample in a study of T cell repertoires in cytomegalovirus infection. MiXCR, applied by TCRdb to the reads, yields one record per CDR3 protein. The sample has around 140,000 distinct CDR3 sequences, approximately 30% seen once. The antigens of these receptors remain unknown. This specimen was CD8+ T cells from cultured PBMCs, taken from culture after CMV antigen stimulation. Receptor source: a human donor in good health (CMV status not recorded). Some clones in this sample may be carry-over from other donors' samples.

The chain couples TRBV27 to TRBJ2-3, with TRBD2 identical over 10 bases. Losses at the gene ends were 6 bases for V and 14 bases for J; bases not matched to a gene: 17. CDR1 is MNHEY and CDR2 is SMNVEV in the germline V gene (reference sequence). CDR3 size: 15 residues. CDR3 protein: CASSPGLAGVSVGYF. The CDR3 nucleotides read TGTGCCAGCAGCCCGGGGCTAGCGGGGGTAAGCGTTGGGTATTTT.

In this sample, this clonotype turned up a few times. The V call is TRBV4-2, the J call TRBJ2-1, with 9 bases aligning to TRBD2. The CDR3 length is 17 residues. Germline loops: CDR1 LGHNA, CDR2 YNFKEQ. Trimming at V came to 3 bases and at J to 2 bases, leaving 8 bases not matched to a gene. CDR3 nucleotide sequence: TGTGCCAGCAGCCATCCAGCGGGGGGCGTGGCCTACAATGAGCAGTTCTTC. This codes for CASSHPAGGVAYNEQFF.

This clonotype has only one observation. This chain connects TRBV27 to TRBJ1-6, with D unresolved. Germline V gene data show CDR1 as MNHEY and CDR2 as SMNVEV (reference sequence). The CDR3 loop spans 12 amino acids. With 3 bases removed from V and 9 bases from J, the gap between germline ends came to 6 bases. CDR3 amino acids: CASSFVGSPLHF. The CDR3 bases are TGTGCCAGCAGTTTTGTGGGTTCACCCCTCCACTTT.

The chain combines TRBV19 with TRBJ1-2, with TRBD1 as a possible D gene (6 bases). Between the trimmed V and J ends, which lost 1 base and 4 bases, there was a span of 19 bases. The CDR3 totals 17 residues. Germline V lookup: CDR1 LNHDA, CDR2 SQIVND (reference sequence). The CDR3 is CASSIAQGSVFVYGYTF. The DNA for the CDR3 is TGTGCCAGTAGTATAGCACAGGGATCCGTCTTTGTCTATGGCTACACCTTC. Variable domain in full (rest from reference TRBV19 and TRBJ1-2): DGGITQSPKYLFRKEGQNVTLSCEQNLNHDAMYWYRQDPGQGLRLIYYSQIVNDFQKGDIAEGYSVSREKKESFPLTVTSAQKNPTAFYLCASSIAQGSVFVYGYTFGSGTRLTVV.

The V call is TRBV11-2, the J call TRBJ2-2; TRBD1 agrees at 7 bases. The V gene end was trimmed by 0 bases and the J gene end by 6 bases; junction bases not matched to a gene: 13. The CDR3 loop spans 18 amino acids. CDR1 SGHAT and CDR2 FQNNGV come from the germline V gene. The CDR3 coding sequence is TGTGCCAGCAGCTTAGATGCTGACAGGGTCGGGCTTCCCGGGGAGCTGTTTTTT. Protein sequence: CASSLDADRVGLPGELFF. Based on the CDR3 plus reference TRBV11-2 and TRBJ2-2, the full variable domain is EAGVAQSPRYKIIEKRQSVAFWCNPISGHATLYWYQQILGQGPKLLIQFQNNGVVDDSQLPKDRFSAERLKGVDSTLKIQPAKLEDSAVYLCASSLDADRVGLPGELFFGEGSRLTVL.

The chain couples TRBV30 to TRBJ1-5; D is perhaps TRBD1 (6 bases). Between the trimmed V and J ends, which lost 1 base and 3 bases, there was a span of 7 bases. This CDR3 comprises 13 residues. Germline assignment: CDR1 GTSNPN and CDR2 SVGIG (reference sequence). The CDR3 here is CAWSGDINQPQHF. The CDR3 DNA reads as TGTGCCTGGAGTGGGGACATCAATCAGCCCCAGCATTTT. Using reference TRBV30 and TRBJ1-5 for the parts outside the CDR3, the full variable domain is SQTIHQWPATLVQPVGSPLSLECTVEGTSNPNLYWYRQAAGRGLQLLFYSVGIGQISSEVPQNLSASRPQDRQFILSSKKLLLSDSGFYLCAWSGDINQPQHFGDGTRLSIL.